A selection of T cell receptor beta chains follows, all from one sample in a study of blood T cells in healthy people across ages. TCRdb ran MiXCR on the 5' RACE reads and lists one entry per CDR3 protein. The sample includes about 1.4 million distinct CDR3 sequences, around 59% of them seen just once. Specimen: blood. The receptors were gathered from a man aged 18 to 35 in good health. Both conserved end residues are part of each CDR3. Each record gives: clone size, D gene, V gene, J gene, CDR3 DNA, CDR3 protein. The D gene is left open where the match is weak. Clone size appears in some rows only: once, few, many, or a class for an expanded clone.

-	-	TRBV27	TRBJ1-5	TGTGCCAGCAGTTTAGCCCTCGGGGTAGGTCAGCCCCAGCATTTT	CASSLALGVGQPQHF
many	-	TRBV7-9	TRBJ2-4	TGTGCCAGCAGCTTGGGGGTGGGGGAGCAGTACTTC	CASSLGVGEQYF
few	-	TRBV7-9	TRBJ2-7	TGTGCCAGCAGCTTAGGATCGACAGTCACCTACGAGCAGTACTTC	CASSLGSTVTYEQYF
-	-	TRBV6-5	TRBJ2-7	TGTGCCAGCAGCCCTATCACTGGTCTCTACGAGCAGTACTTC	CASSPITGLYEQYF
-	-	TRBV20-1	TRBJ2-1	TGCAGTGCTAGTCAAGCGGGCTACGATGAGCAGTTCTTC	CSASQAGYDEQFF
-	TRBD2	TRBV4-3	TRBJ2-1	TGCGCCAGCAGCCAAGATCGGACTAGCGGGGGCCACTACAATGAGCAGTTCTTC	CASSQDRTSGGHYNEQFF
-	TRBD2	TRBV15	TRBJ2-1	TGTGCCACCAGGAGCACGCGGGAGGGCCGCAATGAGCAGTTCTTC	CATRSTREGRNEQFF
once	TRBD2	TRBV11-2	TRBJ2-5	TGTGCCAGCAGCTTAGACTGGAAACTAGCGTTTGGGGAGACCCAGTACTTC	CASSLDWKLAFGETQYF
once	TRBD1	TRBV6-6	TRBJ1-2	TGTGCCAGCAGAGTAGGGACAGGAGATAACTATGGCTACACCTTC	CASRVGTGDNYGYTF
-	-	TRBV14	TRBJ2-5	TGTGCCAGCAGCGGGGGGACTGTCGTAGGGACCCAGTACTTC	CASSGGTVVGTQYF
once	TRBD2	TRBV28	TRBJ2-5	TGTGCCAGTACCCCCGAGCGGGAGGCGGCAGAGATCCAGTACTTC	CASTPEREAAEIQYF
few	-	TRBV29-1	TRBJ2-5	TGCAGCGTCCCCAGGTGGGGGGAGACCCAGTACTTC	CSVPRWGETQYF
-	-	TRBV10-3	TRBJ2-2	TGTGCCATCAGTGAGTCCGGGGGAGTTAACACCGGGGAGCTGTTTTTT	CAISESGGVNTGELFF
-	TRBD1	TRBV7-2	TRBJ1-5	TGTGCCAGCAGCCCCTGGACAGGGAACGCCCAGCATTTT	CASSPWTGNAQHF
many	-	TRBV20-1	TRBJ1-6	TGCAGTGCTAGACCCCCTCGGCCCGACAATTCACCCCTCCACTTT	CSARPPRPDNSPLHF
many	-	TRBV12-3/TRBV12-4	TRBJ1-6	TGTGCCAGCAGCTCCAATTCACCCCTCCACTTT	CASSSNSPLHF
-	TRBD2	TRBV29-1	TRBJ2-1	TGCAGCGTTGGGTATGGGGGGGATGATGAGCAGTTCTTC	CSVGYGGDDEQFF
once	-	TRBV10-3	TRBJ2-7	TGTGCCATCAGTGACCCACGGCCGAGTCATCCCTACGAGCAGTACTTC	CAISDPRPSHPYEQYF
many	TRBD1	TRBV20-1	TRBJ1-5	TGCAGTGCCTCCGGGACAGGGGACCAGCCCCAGCATTTT	CSASGTGDQPQHF
few	-	TRBV7-2	TRBJ2-2	TGTGCCAGCAGCTTGGTCGGTGCGAACACCGGGGAGCTGTTTTTT	CASSLVGANTGELFF
-	-	TRBV6-2/TRBV6-3	TRBJ2-3	TGTGCCAGCAGTTCCCCGGCCAGCTACACAGATACGCAGTATTTT	CASSSPASYTDTQYF
-	-	TRBV6-5	TRBJ2-7	TGTGCCAGCAGTTACTCACAGGGATTTGTTTCCTACGAGCAGTACTTC	CASSYSQGFVSYEQYF
-	-	TRBV20-1	TRBJ1-5	TGCAGTGCTAGAGATGAGACAGTGGGCAATCAGCCCCAGCATTTT	CSARDETVGNQPQHF
-	-	TRBV27	TRBJ1-1	TGTGCCAGCAGCCCGAAGGACGGCCTAAACACTGAAGCTTTCTTT	CASSPKDGLNTEAFF
-	TRBD2	TRBV20-1	TRBJ2-7	TGCAGTGCACACCACGGGGGGTCCTACAATGAGCAGTACTTC	CSAHHGGSYNEQYF
few	-	TRBV27	TRBJ2-1	TGTGCCAGCAGTTTATTAGCTGGCGGGATGGCGTATGAGCAGTTCTTC	CASSLLAGGMAYEQFF
-	TRBD1	TRBV20-1	TRBJ2-1	TGCGGGACAAGGGACAGGGGACACAATGAGCAGTTCTTC	CGTRDRGHNEQFF
-	-	TRBV7-9	TRBJ1-1	TGTGCCAGCAGCTCGGAGGCAGGGAGGAACACTGAAGCTTTCTTT	CASSSEAGRNTEAFF
-	TRBD2	TRBV25-1	TRBJ2-3	TGTGCCAGCCCACCCAGAACCCTAGCGGGGACAGATACGCAGTATTTT	CASPPRTLAGTDTQYF
-	-	TRBV7-9	TRBJ1-5	TGTGCCAGCAGCACGGGACTATATAGGGAGCCCCAGCATTTT	CASSTGLYREPQHF
few	-	TRBV27	TRBJ2-7	TGTGCCAGCAGTTTACAGTCGCCTTCCTACGAGCAGTACTTC	CASSLQSPSYEQYF
-	TRBD1	TRBV20-1	TRBJ2-1	TGCAGTGCTAATCAGGGGGCGTTTGCCTACAATGAGCAGTTCTTC	CSANQGAFAYNEQFF
-	-	TRBV20-1	TRBJ2-5	TGCAGTCCAAACGGGGCCCAAGAGACCCAGTACTTC	CSPNGAQETQYF
few	-	TRBV5-1	TRBJ2-7	TGCGCCAGCAGCTTGGTTGTCGGGTCGATGGCCTACGAGCAGTACTTC	CASSLVVGSMAYEQYF
-	-	TRBV20-1	TRBJ1-5	TGCAGTGCCGGCGACCTGCCGCGCAATCAGCCCCAGCATTTT	CSAGDLPRNQPQHF
-	-	TRBV25-1	TRBJ2-7	TGTGCCAGCAGTGAATTGGGAGAGGGTTCCTACGAGCAGTACTTC	CASSELGEGSYEQYF
few	TRBD1	TRBV7-2	TRBJ2-1	TGTGCCAGCAGCTTGACAGGGAATCCAAACAATGAGCAGTTCTTC	CASSLTGNPNNEQFF
few	-	TRBV3-1	TRBJ2-1	TGTGCCAGCAGCCTTGGACGGGACAATGAGCAGTTCTTC	CASSLGRDNEQFF
-	-	TRBV12-3/TRBV12-4	TRBJ1-1	TGTGCCAGCACCCCACGGCTGGACACTGAAGCTTTCTTT	CASTPRLDTEAFF
few	-	TRBV20-1	TRBJ1-5	TGCAGTGCTAGAGATGGGGGTCAGCCCCAGCATTTT	CSARDGGQPQHF
once	TRBD1	TRBV7-2	TRBJ2-5	TGTGCCAGCAGCTTAGAGGTTGATGGCGACAGGGGGAGGGGAGAGACCCAGTACTTC	CASSLEVDGDRGRGETQYF
-	-	TRBV6-5	TRBJ2-1	TGTGCCAGCAGTTTGGGGCCCCTTCTAGGGGAGCAGTTCTTC	CASSLGPLLGEQFF
-	-	TRBV6-5	TRBJ1-2	TGTGCCAGCAGTTACTCCGCTTATGGGGGAGGCTACACCTTC	CASSYSAYGGGYTF
-	TRBD1	TRBV18	TRBJ1-1	TGTGCCAGCTCACCACCCAGTAGGGACAGGGTGGGGACTGAAGCTTTCTTT	CASSPPSRDRVGTEAFF
-	-	TRBV12-3/TRBV12-4	TRBJ1-6	TGTGCCAGCAGTTTAGCGTCGGATTCACCCCTCCACTTT	CASSLASDSPLHF
-	-	TRBV5-1	TRBJ2-5	TGCGCCAGCAGTGCCGGGGTCGCGGAAGAGACCCAGTACTTC	CASSAGVAEETQYF
-	-	TRBV24-1	TRBJ2-1	TGTGCCACCAGTGATTTCCAGGGGGGCCTGATTGATGAGCAGTTCTTC	CATSDFQGGLIDEQFF
-	TRBD1	TRBV29-1	TRBJ2-1	TGCAGCGTTGAAGGACAGGGGTTTGGTGAGCAGTTCTTC	CSVEGQGFGEQFF
-	TRBD1	TRBV6-5	TRBJ2-7	TGTGCCAGCAGTTACTCAGCGAGGGGGCGAAACGAGCAGTACTTC	CASSYSARGRNEQYF
-	-	TRBV5-1	TRBJ2-2	TGCGCCAGCAGGGTCAGCTGGGTCGCCACCGGGGAGCTGTTTTTT	CASRVSWVATGELFF
-	-	TRBV20-1	TRBJ2-7	TGCAGTGCTAGAGTTAGAGGGGGGGGCTTTAACTACGAGCAGTACTTC	CSARVRGGGFNYEQYF
-	-	TRBV7-6	TRBJ2-1	TGTGCCAGCAGCTTAGCGGGGGACAATGAGCAGTTCTTC	CASSLAGDNEQFF
-	-	TRBV11-2	TRBJ1-6	TGTGCCAGCAGCCTCCGGGACCTACCCAATTCACCCCTCCACTTT	CASSLRDLPNSPLHF
once	-	TRBV29-1	TRBJ1-2	TGCAGCGTCAAAAGCTTAAACTATGGCTACACCTTC	CSVKSLNYGYTF
many	TRBD2	TRBV27	TRBJ2-7	TGTGCCAGCAGTTTGAGGGAGGGGTACGAGCAGTACTTC	CASSLREGYEQYF